Listed below are T cell receptor beta chains from one sample, sequenced in a study of cytotoxic CD8 clonotypes in ibrutinib-treated CLL. Sequenced by immunoSEQ multiplex PCR; TCRdb stores in-frame clones only, minus some. The profile shows 200,000 to 250,000 clones, 75% to 80% of them singletons. This specimen was PBMCs, taken after 12 months of ibrutinib treatment. The receptors shown here come from a human donor with chronic lymphocytic leukemia. Each CDR3 is given with its conserved first and last residue. Each record gives: J gene, D gene, V gene, clone size, CDR3 DNA, CDR3 protein. D genes are given only for firm matches. Size is stated for part of the rows, as once, few or many counts, or as a class when the clone is expanded.

J gene: TRBJ2-1
D gene: NA
V gene: TRBV15
clone size: NA
CDR3 DNA: TGTGCCACGCGGCCTTGGTCAGGGGTGTCCTACAATGAGCAGTTCTTC
CDR3 protein: CATRPWSGVSYNEQFF

J gene: TRBJ2-3
D gene: NA
V gene: TRBV5-8
clone size: NA
CDR3 DNA: TGTGCCAGCAGCTTGGCGGGGACAGATACGCAGTATTTT
CDR3 protein: CASSLAGTDTQYF

J gene: TRBJ2-7
D gene: NA
V gene: TRBV11-1
clone size: NA
CDR3 DNA: TGTGCCAGCAGCTTAAATAGGGGCCACTACGAGCAGTACTTC
CDR3 protein: CASSLNRGHYEQYF

J gene: TRBJ1-1
D gene: NA
V gene: TRBV7-9
clone size: NA
CDR3 DNA: TGTGCCAGCAGCGAGTTTCAGCGGCTGGAGGACACTGAAGCTTTCTTT
CDR3 protein: CASSEFQRLEDTEAFF

J gene: TRBJ1-5
D gene: NA
V gene: TRBV19
clone size: NA
CDR3 DNA: TGTGCCAGTAGTATAGGGGGGACCACTAGCAATCAGCCCCAGCATTTT
CDR3 protein: CASSIGGTTSNQPQHF

J gene: TRBJ2-7
D gene: TRBD2
V gene: TRBV4-2
clone size: NA
CDR3 DNA: TGTGCCAGCAGCCAAGTTGGTACTAGCGGGGGTTCCTACGAGCAGTACTTC
CDR3 protein: CASSQVGTSGGSYEQYF

J gene: TRBJ2-5
D gene: NA
V gene: TRBV6-6
clone size: NA
CDR3 DNA: TGTGCCAGCTCTAGGCCCGAGAACCAAGAGACCCAGTACTTC
CDR3 protein: CASSRPENQETQYF

J gene: TRBJ1-2
D gene: TRBD1
V gene: TRBV10-3
clone size: few
CDR3 DNA: TGTGCCATCAGTGACCAGGGACAGGGAAACTATGGCTACACCTTC
CDR3 protein: CAISDQGQGNYGYTF

J gene: TRBJ2-7
D gene: NA
V gene: TRBV9
clone size: NA
CDR3 DNA: TGTGCCAGCAGCGTAGTGGCGGGGTCAACCTACGAGCAGTACTTC
CDR3 protein: CASSVVAGSTYEQYF

J gene: TRBJ1-6
D gene: NA
V gene: TRBV28
clone size: few
CDR3 DNA: TGTGCCAGCAGCGGCAATTCACCCCTCCACTTT
CDR3 protein: CASSGNSPLHF

J gene: TRBJ1-4
D gene: TRBD1
V gene: TRBV5-5
clone size: NA
CDR3 DNA: TGTGCCAGCAGCCCCCGCCCGCAGACAGGGTATGATAGCCTCGGTGAAAAACTGTTTTTT
CDR3 protein: CASSPRPQTGYDSLGEKLFF

J gene: TRBJ2-5
D gene: TRBD1
V gene: TRBV5-6
clone size: NA
CDR3 DNA: TGTGCCAGCAGCGGAACAGGGGGCCTCGTAGAGACCCAGTACTTC
CDR3 protein: CASSGTGGLVETQYF

J gene: TRBJ2-1
D gene: NA
V gene: TRBV30
clone size: NA
CDR3 DNA: TGTGCCTGGCACTGGGGGGGGCTCTACAATGAGCAGTTCTTC
CDR3 protein: CAWHWGGLYNEQFF

J gene: TRBJ2-3
D gene: TRBD2
V gene: TRBV10-1
clone size: NA
CDR3 DNA: TGCGCCAGCAGTGACTGGACCCGGGGGGAGACAGATACGCAGTATTTT
CDR3 protein: CASSDWTRGETDTQYF

J gene: TRBJ2-3
D gene: NA
V gene: TRBV30
clone size: NA
CDR3 DNA: TGTGCCTGGAGTGCGTTGGGGACGCAGTATTTT
CDR3 protein: CAWSALGTQYF

J gene: TRBJ1-6
D gene: NA
V gene: TRBV7-8
clone size: NA
CDR3 DNA: TGTGCCAGCAGCTTAGGATTCACTGGGCCGTCACCCCTCCACTTT
CDR3 protein: CASSLGFTGPSPLHF

J gene: TRBJ2-1
D gene: NA
V gene: TRBV6-1
clone size: NA
CDR3 DNA: TGTGCCAGCAGTGAATTGAACCCGGGTTACAATGAGCAGTTCTTC
CDR3 protein: CASSELNPGYNEQFF

J gene: TRBJ1-4
D gene: TRBD1
V gene: TRBV4-1
clone size: NA
CDR3 DNA: TGCGCCAGCAGCCAAACAGGGGCGGATGAAAAACTGTTTTTT
CDR3 protein: CASSQTGADEKLFF

J gene: TRBJ1-5
D gene: TRBD1
V gene: TRBV28
clone size: many
CDR3 DNA: TGTGCCAGCAGCGTACAGGGGCGTAGCAATCAGCCCCAGCATTTT
CDR3 protein: CASSVQGRSNQPQHF

J gene: TRBJ2-7
D gene: NA
V gene: TRBV7-2
clone size: NA
CDR3 DNA: TGTGCCAGCAGCTCAGGGCTTCCGGCAGGGGGGTACGAGCAGTACTTC
CDR3 protein: CASSSGLPAGGYEQYF

J gene: TRBJ2-7
D gene: NA
V gene: TRBV5-1
clone size: NA
CDR3 DNA: TGCGCCAGCAGCTTCGGGTACGTCGGCACCTACGAGCAGTACTTC
CDR3 protein: CASSFGYVGTYEQYF

J gene: TRBJ2-1
D gene: TRBD2
V gene: TRBV10-2
clone size: NA
CDR3 DNA: TGCGCCAGCAGTGAGATCAGCGAGCGGGGGAATGAGCAGTTCTTC
CDR3 protein: CASSEISERGNEQFF

J gene: TRBJ1-2
D gene: NA
V gene: TRBV11-2
clone size: NA
CDR3 DNA: TGTGCCAGCAGCTCAAAGACAGCGAACTATGGCTACACCTTC
CDR3 protein: CASSSKTANYGYTF

J gene: TRBJ2-1
D gene: NA
V gene: TRBV5-8
clone size: NA
CDR3 DNA: TGTGCCAGCATTCCTGGCCCAGGCGAAGGTAATGAGCAGTTCTTC
CDR3 protein: CASIPGPGEGNEQFF

J gene: TRBJ2-2
D gene: NA
V gene: TRBV5-1
clone size: NA
CDR3 DNA: TGCGCCAGCAGCTTGAGCGCAGGGGCGGACACCGGGGAGCTGTTTTTT
CDR3 protein: CASSLSAGADTGELFF

J gene: TRBJ2-3
D gene: TRBD2
V gene: TRBV4-1
clone size: NA
CDR3 DNA: TGCGCCAGCAGCCCGAGAGCGGGGAGCACAGATACGCAGTATTTT
CDR3 protein: CASSPRAGSTDTQYF

J gene: TRBJ2-3
D gene: TRBD1
V gene: TRBV30
clone size: few
CDR3 DNA: TGTGCCGGGGACAGGGTGGGCACAGATACGCAGTATTTT
CDR3 protein: CAGDRVGTDTQYF

J gene: TRBJ1-5
D gene: NA
V gene: TRBV30
clone size: NA
CDR3 DNA: TGTGCCTGGAGTGTAGCTAGCAATCAGCCCCAGCATTTT
CDR3 protein: CAWSVASNQPQHF

J gene: TRBJ1-2
D gene: TRBD1
V gene: TRBV5-4
clone size: NA
CDR3 DNA: TGTGCCAGCAGGCTGGGACAGGATGTAGATGGCTACACCTTC
CDR3 protein: CASRLGQDVDGYTF

J gene: TRBJ2-3
D gene: TRBD2
V gene: TRBV6-5
clone size: NA
CDR3 DNA: TGTGCCAGCAGTTTACCAGCGGGAGGGGCAGATACGCAGTATTTT
CDR3 protein: CASSLPAGGADTQYF

J gene: TRBJ2-5
D gene: TRBD2
V gene: TRBV10-3
clone size: NA
CDR3 DNA: TGTGCCATCAGAGCGACTAGCGGGGGCGACGAGACCCAGTACTTC
CDR3 protein: CAIRATSGGDETQYF

J gene: TRBJ2-7
D gene: TRBD1
V gene: TRBV7-9
clone size: once
CDR3 DNA: TGTGCCAGCAGTTCTGGGGGACAGGCACGCGAGCAGTACTTC
CDR3 protein: CASSSGGQAREQYF

J gene: TRBJ2-7
D gene: NA
V gene: TRBV18
clone size: NA
CDR3 DNA: TGTGCCAGCTCACCACGCCGGTCCTACGAGCAGTACTTC
CDR3 protein: CASSPRRSYEQYF

J gene: TRBJ2-7
D gene: NA
V gene: TRBV7-9
clone size: NA
CDR3 DNA: TGTGCCAGCACCCCCGGCTCGACAGGCGGGGAGCAGTACTTC
CDR3 protein: CASTPGSTGGEQYF

J gene: TRBJ2-2
D gene: TRBD2
V gene: TRBV2
clone size: NA
CDR3 DNA: TGTGCCAGCAGTGTTAATAGCGGGACCACCGGGGAGCTGTTTTTT
CDR3 protein: CASSVNSGTTGELFF

J gene: TRBJ2-2
D gene: NA
V gene: TRBV2
clone size: NA
CDR3 DNA: TGTGCCAGCACCCCATTGGGGACTTCGAACGGGGAGCTGTTTTTT
CDR3 protein: CASTPLGTSNGELFF

J gene: TRBJ2-1
D gene: NA
V gene: TRBV7-3
clone size: NA
CDR3 DNA: TGTGCCAGCAGCTTAACCGGGGTCGGCAATTACAATGAGCAGTTCTTC
CDR3 protein: CASSLTGVGNYNEQFF

J gene: TRBJ2-3
D gene: NA
V gene: TRBV18
clone size: NA
CDR3 DNA: TGTGCCAGCTCACCACCAAGCCGGGGGAGCACAGATACGCAGTATTTT
CDR3 protein: CASSPPSRGSTDTQYF

J gene: TRBJ2-5
D gene: NA
V gene: TRBV25-1
clone size: NA
CDR3 DNA: TGTGCCAGCAGTAACCGGGAGACCCAGTACTTC
CDR3 protein: CASSNRETQYF

J gene: TRBJ1-5
D gene: NA
V gene: TRBV7-9
clone size: few
CDR3 DNA: TGTGCCAGCAGCGCAATACCCACAGGGAGCAATCAGCCCCAGCATTTT
CDR3 protein: CASSAIPTGSNQPQHF

J gene: TRBJ2-3
D gene: TRBD2
V gene: TRBV19
clone size: once
CDR3 DNA: TGTGCCAGTAGGAGGGAGGGCATCACAGATACGCAGTATTTT
CDR3 protein: CASRREGITDTQYF

J gene: TRBJ1-2
D gene: NA
V gene: TRBV6-1
clone size: NA
CDR3 DNA: TGTGCCAGCAGTGAAGTAACAGGGCCCCAGGATGGCTACACCTTC
CDR3 protein: CASSEVTGPQDGYTF

J gene: TRBJ1-5
D gene: TRBD1
V gene: TRBV6-5
clone size: NA
CDR3 DNA: TGTGCCAGCAGTGCCAGACAGGGCTATCAGCCCCAGCATTTT
CDR3 protein: CASSARQGYQPQHF

J gene: TRBJ2-3
D gene: TRBD2
V gene: TRBV28
clone size: NA
CDR3 DNA: TGTGCCAGCAGAAAACAATCAATTAGCGGGCCTCGCACAGATACGCAGTATTTT
CDR3 protein: CASRKQSISGPRTDTQYF

J gene: TRBJ1-2
D gene: TRBD1
V gene: TRBV5-1
clone size: NA
CDR3 DNA: TGCGCCAGCGGACCACAGGGGGCAGGCTATGGCTACACCTTC
CDR3 protein: CASGPQGAGYGYTF